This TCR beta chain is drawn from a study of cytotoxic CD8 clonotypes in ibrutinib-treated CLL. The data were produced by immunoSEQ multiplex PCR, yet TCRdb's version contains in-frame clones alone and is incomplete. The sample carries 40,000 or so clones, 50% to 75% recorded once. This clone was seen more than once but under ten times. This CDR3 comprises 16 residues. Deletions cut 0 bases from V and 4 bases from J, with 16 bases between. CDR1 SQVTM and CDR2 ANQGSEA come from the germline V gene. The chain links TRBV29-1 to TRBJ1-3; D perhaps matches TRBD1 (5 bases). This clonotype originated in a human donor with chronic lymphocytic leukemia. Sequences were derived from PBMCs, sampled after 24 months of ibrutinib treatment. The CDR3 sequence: CSVEDPFGGAGNTIYF. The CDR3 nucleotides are TGCAGCGTTGAAGATCCTTTCGGGGGAGCAGGAAACACCATATATTTT.